This is a list of T cell receptor beta chains from one sample in a study of tumor-infiltrating lymphocytes in primary liver carcinoma. One entry per CDR3 protein results from TCRdb running MiXCR on the multiplex PCR reads. The data contain about 120,000 distinct CDR3 sequences, about 59% of them singletons. Sequencing was carried out using liver tumor tissue from sampling region 1. All receptors come from an older woman with primary liver carcinoma and hepatitis B virus infection. Both conserved end residues are part of each CDR3. The size field is filled for only some rows; it gives once, few, many or a size class.

V,size,CDR3
TRBV29-1,many,CSACTNTEAFF
TRBV20-1,.,CSAREGTGTPEAFF
TRBV11-3,.,CARSAGQGGLAGGSNEQFF
TRBV7-9,.,CASRRLAGGTGELFF
TRBV2,.,CASSQGAERYF
TRBV7-8,.,CASSLGVVVGNTEAFF
TRBV30,few,CAWRDLAGGNTDTQYF
TRBV29-1,once,CSLVPGEGGTFF
TRBV7-9,few,CASSFSGGPTGELFF
TRBV11-1,.,CVSSLIWGTEAFF
TRBV5-1,.,CAISIAGGKDNEQFF
TRBV28,few,CASSLEVSGRKNGYTF
TRBV11-3,.,CVSSVGTSGKLEQFF
TRBV11-3,.,CVSSQDRGRETQYF
TRBV6-6,many,CASVQGSTDTQYF
TRBV28,.,CASSSPGGNAEAFF
TRBV6-6,.,CASSYGGYTNEKLFF
TRBV11-2,.,CASSLDGARVTDTQYF
TRBV28,.,CASSPTSTDTQYF
TRBV28,.,CASSLLGLVYEQYF
TRBV12-3/TRBV12-4,many,CASSRGYEQYF
TRBV5-1,.,CASSLGLGVGQPQHF
TRBV11-2,.,CDSTSIAETQYF
TRBV6-1,many,CASSVSGPYNEQFF
TRBV11-2,.,CASSLSLTGEPEVFF
TRBV28,once,CATSFGRRNTEAFF
TRBV29-1,.,CSAWGGRNAGEQFF
TRBV11-2,few,CDSSFQPGGEQYF
TRBV28,few,CASSSLGMAYSYNEQFF
TRBV7-8,many,CASSLGSSGQETQYF
TRBV7-9,few,CASSFYGRGSGNTIYF
TRBV11-2,.,CASCRGSRYREQFF
TRBV28,.,CASNFLSGNTRELFF
TRBV5-1,many,CASSLRGQITFF
TRBV13,.,CTSSPGGRFGNTIYF
TRBV5-1,medium-sized,CASSLEGNEKLFF
TRBV28,.,CASRSGQGKDEQYF
TRBV29-1,.,CTSYYSGMMNTEAFF
TRBV28,.,CASRPGGAGNIQYF
TRBV7-8,many,CASSNRGRDGEQYF